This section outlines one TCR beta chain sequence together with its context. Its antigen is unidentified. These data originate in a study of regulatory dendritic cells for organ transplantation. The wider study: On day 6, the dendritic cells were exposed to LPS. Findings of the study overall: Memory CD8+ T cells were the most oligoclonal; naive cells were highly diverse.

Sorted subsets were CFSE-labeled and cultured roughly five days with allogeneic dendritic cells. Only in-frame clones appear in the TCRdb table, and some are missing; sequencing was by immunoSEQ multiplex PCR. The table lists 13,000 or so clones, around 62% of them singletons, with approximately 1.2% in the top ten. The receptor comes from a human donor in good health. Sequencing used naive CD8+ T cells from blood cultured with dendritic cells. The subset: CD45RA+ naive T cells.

Here the CDR3 reads CASSLSGGLQETQYF. For the CDR3, the DNA is TGTGCCAGCAGCTTAAGCGGGGGACTTCAAGAGACCCAGTACTTC. The chain combines TRBV7-3 with TRBJ2-5; 7 nucleotides match TRBD2. There are 15 residues in the CDR3. In germline, CDR1 is SGHTA, CDR2 FQGTGA. V gave up 1 base and J gave up 2 bases; unmatched junction bases: 4.